What follows are 11 T cell receptor beta chains derived from one specimen sequenced in a study of T cells in pancreatic ductal adenocarcinoma (dated by TCRdb to the late 2010s). Libraries were prepared through the immunoSEQ multiplex PCR assay. This immuneACCESS table, as held by TCRdb, lists in-frame sequences with V and J called but not all clones. Of the missing ones, under half trace to an unresolved V gene in checked studies; the others have no known cause. In all, the sample holds more than 8,500 clones, and over 55% of those were seen once. Together, the top ten hold around 25% of the sample. Selected pancreatic ductal adenocarcinoma patients had undergone surgery without neoadjuvant therapy. Sample: pancreatic tumor tissue. The receptors were gathered from a human donor with pancreatic ductal adenocarcinoma.

The rearrangement uses TRBV7-9 and TRBJ1-2; TRBD1 matches at 10 bases. Trimming removed 5 bases from V and 5 bases from J; junction bases left unmatched: 8. CDR3 length: 15 residues. The germline V gene has CDR1 SEHNR and CDR2 FQNEAQ (reference sequence). Here the CDR3 reads CASSPGQGPEYGYTF. CDR3 DNA: TGTGCCAGCAGCCCGGGACAGGGGCCGGAATATGGCTACACCTTC.

This clone was counted a single time. The J gene is TRBJ2-7, the V gene TRBV5-4, with D hard to call. Per the germline V gene, CDR1 is SGHNT and CDR2 is YYREEE (reference sequence). The CDR3 sequence is 18 residues long. Trimming cost V 2 bases and J 7 bases, with 28 bases left between them. The CDR3 DNA reads TGTGCCAGCAGCTTCATATTTTCTCCCCAAACCCAGTCGATGGAGCAGTACTTC. Amino acids: CASSFIFSPQTQSMEQYF. Full variable domain (rest looked up from reference TRBV5-4 and TRBJ2-7): ETGVTQSPTHLIKTRGQQVTLRCSSQSGHNTVSWYQQALGQGPQFIFQYYREEENGRGNFPPRFSGLQFPNYSSELNVNALELDDSALYLCASSFIFSPQTQSMEQYFGPGTRLTVT.

A few counts support this clone. V gene TRBV27 combines with J gene TRBJ2-7, with D unclear. The CDR3 has 19 residues. Trimming cost V 5 bases and J 3 bases, with 29 bases left between them. Germline V lookup: CDR1 MNHEY, CDR2 SMNVEV (reference sequence). The CDR3 DNA follows: TGTGCCAGCAGTATAAATACCCCTGGAAGGTCCTTTCGCTACTACGAGCAGTACTTC. Amino acid sequence: CASSINTPGRSFRYYEQYF.

This sequence joins TRBV7-6 and TRBJ2-1; 8 bases match TRBD2. This CDR3 contains 20 residues. V trimming: 5 bases; J trimming: 6 bases; junction bases outside the gene matches: 24. Germline CDR1 and CDR2: SGHVS and FNYEAQ. Written as DNA, the CDR3 is TGTGCCAGCAGCCCACCGGGAGCGGGAGTGGACGAGATTCGTCTCAATGAGCAGTTCTTC. Its translation is CASSPPGAGVDEIRLNEQFF.

This clone counts as medium-sized (0.01 to 0.1%). This chain uses TRBV9 with TRBJ2-5; 7 nucleotides match TRBD2. Germline values: CDR1 SGDLS, CDR2 YYNGEE. The CDR3 is 15 residues long. Germline trimming cut 4 bases from V and 4 bases from J; bases unmatched to any gene: 10. CDR3 DNA sequence: TGTGCCAGCAGCTTCAGACTAGCCACTCGAGAGACCCAGTACTTC. As protein: CASSFRLATRETQYF.

The chain uses TRBV5-8 and TRBJ2-7, with a tentative D call TRBD2 (6 bases). Germline V lookup: CDR1 SGHTS, CDR2 YDEGEE. Deletions cut 4 bases from V and 5 bases from J, with 13 bases between. There are 13 residues in the CDR3. CDR3 region: CASSAVSSDEQYF. CDR3 DNA sequence: TGTGCCAGCAGCGCAGTTTCTAGCGACGAGCAGTACTTC.

This chain links TRBV6-6 with TRBJ1-1; D gene uncertain. CDR3 size: 11 residues. CDR1 is MNHNY and CDR2 is SVGAGI in the germline V gene (reference sequence). Trimming cost V 2 bases and J 8 bases, with 6 bases left between them. CDR3 sequence reads: CASSYPGEAFF. The CDR3 DNA sequence: TGTGCCAGCAGTTACCCCGGAGAAGCTTTCTTT.

The chain employs TRBV5-6 and TRBJ1-5; TRBD1 aligns across 9 bases. Germline V lookup: CDR1 SGHDT, CDR2 YYEEEE. The junction had 5 bases not matched to a gene; V was cut back by 3 bases and J by 4 bases. The CDR3 length is 15 residues. The CDR3 sequence is CASSWGGQGNQPQHF. The CDR3 DNA sequence: TGTGCCAGCAGCTGGGGGGGACAGGGAAATCAGCCCCAGCATTTT. The whole variable domain, filled in from reference TRBV5-6 and TRBJ1-5, reads DAGVTQSPTHLIKTRGQQVTLRCSPKSGHDTVSWYQQALGQGPQFIFQYYEEEERQRGNFPDRFSGHQFPNYSSELNVNALLLGDSALYLCASSWGGQGNQPQHFGDGTRLSIL.

The chain couples TRBV6-5 to TRBJ1-2; 10 nucleotides align to TRBD1. The length of the CDR3 is 16 residues. CDR1 and CDR2 (germline): MNHEY, SVGAGI. Trimming cost V 2 bases and J 5 bases; bases outside gene matches: 8. The CDR3 loop reads CASSYGSGTGAYGYTF. Written as DNA, the CDR3 is TGTGCCAGCAGTTACGGATCCGGGACAGGGGCTTATGGCTACACCTTC.

The chain joins TRBV6-5 to TRBJ2-7; weak D call: TRBD2 (7 bases). CDR3 length: 15 residues. CDR1 MNHEY and CDR2 SVGAGI come from the germline V gene. Trimming removed 8 bases from V and 1 base from J, with 18 bases in between. The CDR3 sequence is CASHGRGAGSYEQYF. CDR3 bases: TGTGCCAGCCATGGTCGGGGGGCTGGGTCCTACGAGCAGTACTTC.

Comment on this clone: Other DNA sequences from this sample encode an identical CDR3 as well. The chain uses TRBV7-9 and TRBJ1-4; D is possibly TRBD1 (6 bases). Germline CDR1 is SEHNR and CDR2 is FQNEAQ (reference sequence). Trimming took 3 bases from V and 2 from J, leaving 16 bases between them. CDR3 length equals 17 residues. The CDR3 DNA sequence: TGTGCCAGCAGCTTGAATCGGCTGGGGGCGACTAATGAAAAACTGTTTTTT. It specifies CASSLNRLGATNEKLFF.